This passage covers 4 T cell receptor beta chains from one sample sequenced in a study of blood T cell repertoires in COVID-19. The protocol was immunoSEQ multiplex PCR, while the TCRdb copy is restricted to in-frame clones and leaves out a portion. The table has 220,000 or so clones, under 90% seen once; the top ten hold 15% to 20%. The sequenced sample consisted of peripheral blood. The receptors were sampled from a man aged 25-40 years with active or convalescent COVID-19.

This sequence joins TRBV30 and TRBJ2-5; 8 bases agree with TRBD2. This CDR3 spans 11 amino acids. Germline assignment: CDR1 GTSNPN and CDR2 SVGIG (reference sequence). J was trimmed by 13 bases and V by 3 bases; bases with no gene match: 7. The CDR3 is CAWSGRVDLYF. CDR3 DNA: TGTGCCTGGAGCGGGAGGGTGGATTTGTACTTC.

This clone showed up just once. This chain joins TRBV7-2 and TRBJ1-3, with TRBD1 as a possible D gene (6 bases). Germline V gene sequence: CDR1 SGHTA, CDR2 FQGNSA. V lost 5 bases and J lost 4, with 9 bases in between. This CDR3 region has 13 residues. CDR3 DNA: TGTGCCAGCAGCGGTGACAGGGGAAACACCATATATTTT. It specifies CASSGDRGNTIYF.

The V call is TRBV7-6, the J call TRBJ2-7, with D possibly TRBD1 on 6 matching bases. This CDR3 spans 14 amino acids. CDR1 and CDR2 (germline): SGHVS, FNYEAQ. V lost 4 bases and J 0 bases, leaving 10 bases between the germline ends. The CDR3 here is CASSSRDNSYEQYF. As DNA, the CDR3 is TGTGCCAGCAGCTCCCGGGACAACTCCTACGAGCAGTACTTC.

The CDR3 bases are TGTGCCAGCAGCCAGACGGGGGGGGGCCACAATGAGCAGTTCTTC. It encodes CASSQTGGGHNEQFF. The V call is TRBV6-5, the J call TRBJ2-1; 8 bases agree with TRBD2. Germline CDR1 is MNHEY and CDR2 is SVGAGI. The length of the CDR3 is 15 residues. Losses at the gene ends were 6 bases for V and 5 bases for J; bases not matched to a gene: 9.